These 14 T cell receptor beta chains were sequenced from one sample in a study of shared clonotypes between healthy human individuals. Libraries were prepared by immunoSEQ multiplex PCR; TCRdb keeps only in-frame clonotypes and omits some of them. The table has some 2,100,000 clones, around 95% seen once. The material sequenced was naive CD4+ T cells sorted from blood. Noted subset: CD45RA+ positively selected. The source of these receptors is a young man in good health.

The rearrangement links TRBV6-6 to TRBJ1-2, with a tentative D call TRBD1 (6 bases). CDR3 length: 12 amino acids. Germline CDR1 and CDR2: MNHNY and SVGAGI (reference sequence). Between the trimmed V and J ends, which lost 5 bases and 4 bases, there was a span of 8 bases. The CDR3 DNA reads TGTGCCAGCAGTACAGGGCCCTATGGCTACACCTTC. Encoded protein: CASSTGPYGYTF.

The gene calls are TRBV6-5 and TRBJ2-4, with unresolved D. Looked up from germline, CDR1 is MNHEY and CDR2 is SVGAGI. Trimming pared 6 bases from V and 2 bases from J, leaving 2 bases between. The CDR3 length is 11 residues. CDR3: CASRSKNIQYF. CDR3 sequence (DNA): TGTGCCAGCAGGTCCAAAAACATTCAGTACTTC.

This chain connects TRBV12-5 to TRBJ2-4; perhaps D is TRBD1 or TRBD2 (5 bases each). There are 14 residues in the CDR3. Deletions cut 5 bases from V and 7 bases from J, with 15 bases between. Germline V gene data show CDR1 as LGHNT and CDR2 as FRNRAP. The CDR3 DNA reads TGTGCTAGTGGTCCCAGACAAGAGGGGAACATTCAGTACTTC. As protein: CASGPRQEGNIQYF.

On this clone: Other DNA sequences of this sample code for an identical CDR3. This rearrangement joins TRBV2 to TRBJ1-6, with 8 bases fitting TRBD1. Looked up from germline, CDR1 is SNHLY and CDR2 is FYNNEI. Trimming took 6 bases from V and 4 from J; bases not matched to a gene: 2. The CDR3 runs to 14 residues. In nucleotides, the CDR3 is TGTGCCAGCAGGCAGGGGGCATATAATTCACCCCTCCACTTT. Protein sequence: CASRQGAYNSPLHF.

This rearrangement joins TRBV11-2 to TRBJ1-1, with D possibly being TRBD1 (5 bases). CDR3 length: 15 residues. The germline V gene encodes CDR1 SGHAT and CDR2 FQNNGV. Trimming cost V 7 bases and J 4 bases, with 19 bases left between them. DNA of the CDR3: TGTGCCAGCAATTGGGCAGGGACGCTGGGCACTGAAGCTTTCTTT. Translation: CASNWAGTLGTEAFF.

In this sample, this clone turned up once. CDR3 region: CASSGRGPSPLHF. CDR3 nucleotides: TGTGCCAGCAGTGGCAGGGGGCCCTCACCCCTCCACTTT. The chain combines TRBV6-5 with TRBJ1-6; the match to TRBD1 covers 8 bases. V lost 5 bases, J lost 10 bases, and 4 bases stayed unmatched. This CDR3 has 13 residues. From germline, CDR1 is MNHEY and CDR2 SVGAGI.

The CDR3 sequence: CASSRQGADTQYF. CDR3 coding DNA: TGTGCCAGCAGCCGACAGGGTGCGGATACGCAGTATTTT. The chain couples TRBV11-3 to TRBJ2-3, with 7 bases matching TRBD1. CDR1 and CDR2 from the germline V gene are SGHNT and YENEEA. This CDR3 spans 13 amino acids. After removal of 5 bases from V and 6 bases from J, the junction contained 5 bases not matched to a gene.

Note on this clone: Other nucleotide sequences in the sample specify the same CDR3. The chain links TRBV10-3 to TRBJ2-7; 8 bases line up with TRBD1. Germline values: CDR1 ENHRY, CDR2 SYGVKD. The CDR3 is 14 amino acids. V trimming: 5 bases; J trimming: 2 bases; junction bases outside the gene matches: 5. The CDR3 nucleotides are TGTGCCATCAGTACCGGGACAGGACCCTACGAGCAGTACTTC. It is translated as CAISTGTGPYEQYF.

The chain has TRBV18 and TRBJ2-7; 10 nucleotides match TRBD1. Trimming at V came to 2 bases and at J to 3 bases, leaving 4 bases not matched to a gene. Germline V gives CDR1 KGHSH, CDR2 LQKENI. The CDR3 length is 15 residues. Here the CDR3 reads CASSPGGTGDYEQYF. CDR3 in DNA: TGTGCCAGCTCACCAGGGGGGACAGGGGACTACGAGCAGTACTTC. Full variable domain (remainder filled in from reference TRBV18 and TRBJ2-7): NAGVMQNPRHLVRRRGQEARLRCSPMKGHSHVYWYRQLPEEGLKFMVYLQKENIIDESGMPKERFSAEFPKEGPSILRIQQVVRGDSAAYFCASSPGGTGDYEQYFGPGTRLTVT.

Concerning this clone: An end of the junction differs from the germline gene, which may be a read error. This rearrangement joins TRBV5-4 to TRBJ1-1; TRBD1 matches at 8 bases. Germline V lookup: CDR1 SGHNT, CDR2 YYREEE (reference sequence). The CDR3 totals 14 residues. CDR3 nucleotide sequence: TGTGCCAGCAGGTTGGACAGGGCCAACACTGAAGCTTTCTTT. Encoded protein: CASRLDRANTEAFF.

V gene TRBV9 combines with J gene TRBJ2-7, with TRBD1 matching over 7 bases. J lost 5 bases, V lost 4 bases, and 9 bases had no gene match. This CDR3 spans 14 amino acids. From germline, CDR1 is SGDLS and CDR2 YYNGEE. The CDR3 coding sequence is TGTGCCAGCAGCCCGAGCCCCGACAGGGACGAGCAGTACTTC. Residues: CASSPSPDRDEQYF.

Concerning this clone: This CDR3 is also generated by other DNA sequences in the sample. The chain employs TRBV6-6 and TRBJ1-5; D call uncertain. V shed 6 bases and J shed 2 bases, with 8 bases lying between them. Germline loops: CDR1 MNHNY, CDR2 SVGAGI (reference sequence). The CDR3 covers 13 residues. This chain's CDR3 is CASSDQGNQPQHF. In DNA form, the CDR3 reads TGTGCCAGCAGCGACCAAGGCAATCAGCCCCAGCATTTT.

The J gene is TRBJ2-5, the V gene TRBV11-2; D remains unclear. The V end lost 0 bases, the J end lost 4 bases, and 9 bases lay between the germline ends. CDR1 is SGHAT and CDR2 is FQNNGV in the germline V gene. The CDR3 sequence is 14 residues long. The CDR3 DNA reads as TGTGCCAGCAGCTTAGATCGGGCAGTAGAGACCCAGTACTTC. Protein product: CASSLDRAVETQYF.

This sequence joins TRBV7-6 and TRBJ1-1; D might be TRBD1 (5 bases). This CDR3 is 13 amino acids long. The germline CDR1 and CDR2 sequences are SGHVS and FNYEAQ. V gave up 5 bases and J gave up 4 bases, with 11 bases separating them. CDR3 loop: CASSTTDGTEAFF. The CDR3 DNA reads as TGTGCCAGCAGCACGACAGACGGCACTGAAGCTTTCTTT.